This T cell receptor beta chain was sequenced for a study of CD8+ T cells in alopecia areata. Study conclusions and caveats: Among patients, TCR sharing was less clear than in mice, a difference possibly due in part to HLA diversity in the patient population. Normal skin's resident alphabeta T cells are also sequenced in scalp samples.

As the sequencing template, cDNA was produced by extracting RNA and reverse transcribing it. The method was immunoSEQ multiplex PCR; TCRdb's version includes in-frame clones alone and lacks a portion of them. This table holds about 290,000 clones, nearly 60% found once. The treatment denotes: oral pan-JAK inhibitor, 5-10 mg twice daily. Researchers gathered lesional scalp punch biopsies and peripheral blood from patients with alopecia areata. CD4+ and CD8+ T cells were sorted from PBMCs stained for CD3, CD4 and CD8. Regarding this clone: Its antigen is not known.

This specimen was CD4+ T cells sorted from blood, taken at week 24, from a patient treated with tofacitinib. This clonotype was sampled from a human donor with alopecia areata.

DNA of the CDR3: TGCGCCAGCAGCCCCCTTCCGGGACAGGGAAGGGAGACCCAGTACTTC. Translated, it gives CASSPLPGQGRETQYF. The chain employs TRBV5-1 and TRBJ2-5; 9 bases are a match to TRBD1. The V segment lost 4 bases and the J segment 5 bases; nucleotides outside the gene matches: 12. Germline-derived CDR1 and CDR2 are SGHRS and YFSETQ. The CDR3 runs to 16 residues.